What follows is one T cell receptor (beta chain) and its context. The antigen is undetermined. CDR3 size: 14 residues. Germline CDR1 and CDR2: SGHTA and FQGNSA. Trimming took 0 bases from V and 6 from J, leaving 11 bases between them. TCRbeta library preparation incorporated unique molecular identifiers. One entry per CDR3 protein results from TCRdb running MiXCR on the PCR reads. The repertoire holds around 420,000 distinct CDR3 sequences, with around 15% as singletons. This record comes from a study of T-cell reconstitution after alpha-beta-depleted transplantation in children. Study-level results: As was reported, about two months after transplant, alpha-beta T cells came from several hundred expanded graft clones. A year had passed since transplant, and T-cell counts and diversity by then came mostly from newly produced T cells. Surviving recipient T cells and thymic progenitors underlay high day-60 TCRbeta diversity in some patients.

The chain joins TRBV7-2 to TRBJ1-2; D is unclear. Sequenced material: PBMCs, mostly from graft donor cells, taken 360 days after TCRalphabeta/CD19-depleted stem cell transplant. The clonotype comes from a boy under three years old who had a stem cell transplant for Wiskott-Aldrich syndrome, so the T cells may come from the graft donor. The CDR3 DNA sequence: TGTGCCAGCAGCTTAGCGGTGTCGGAGAATGGCTACACCTTC. Protein sequence: CASSLAVSENGYTF.